The present T cell receptor (beta chain) was sequenced within a study of blood T cell repertoires in COVID-19. This CDR3 is built from 16 residues. Trimming cost V 4 bases and J 5 bases, with 21 bases left between them. The germline V gene encodes CDR1 GTSNPN and CDR2 SVGIG (reference sequence). Per the original data handling: Cell counts per sample came from amplifying reference gene primers. Only in-frame clones appear in the TCRdb table, and some are missing; sequencing was by immunoSEQ multiplex PCR. V, J and clone size derive from that table, while D and trimming were established from the DNA sequence. The sample lists some 74,000 clones, approximately 79% occurring once.

This TCR was recovered from a man in his 70s with active or convalescent COVID-19. The sequenced sample was peripheral blood. The rearrangement joins TRBV30 to TRBJ2-1; the D gene is possibly TRBD1 (6 bases). CDR3 protein: CAWKTGQPLTNNEQFF. The CDR3 DNA reads TGTGCCTGGAAAACTGGACAGCCCCTTACCAACAATGAGCAGTTCTTC.